These T cell receptor beta chains were read from a single sample in a study of T-cell reconstitution after alpha-beta-depleted transplantation in children. TCRdb used MiXCR to reprocess the PCR reads, holding one entry per CDR3 protein. This table has 150,000 to 200,000 distinct CDR3 sequences, roughly 6.3% appearing once. The sequenced sample was PBMCs, obtained before TCRalphabeta/CD19-depleted stem cell transplant. The receptors were gathered from a girl less than two years old with combined immunodeficiency, due to receive a stem cell transplant. CDR3s include the opening cysteine and the closing phenylalanine or tryptophan. D genes are given only for firm matches. Part of the rows lack a size; the others show once, few, many or a class for expanded clones.

size: many; J: TRBJ2-7; D: -; V: TRBV20-1; length: 13; CDR3: CSARDGGNYEQYF; DNA: TGCAGTGCTAGAGATGGGGGTAACTACGAGCAGTACTTC
size: -; J: TRBJ2-2; D: -; V: TRBV25-1; length: 16; CDR3: CASSEWGGGWTGELFF; DNA: TGTGCCAGCAGTGAATGGGGGGGGGGCTGGACCGGGGAGCTGTTTTTT
size: -; J: TRBJ2-6; D: -; V: TRBV5-1; length: 13; CDR3: CASAGSGANVLTF; DNA: TGCGCCAGCGCGGGCTCTGGGGCCAACGTCCTGACTTTC
size: many; J: TRBJ2-1; D: -; V: TRBV19; length: 13; CDR3: CASSAQVYNEQFF; DNA: TGTGCCAGTAGTGCCCAGGTTTACAATGAGCAGTTCTTC
size: many; J: TRBJ2-1; D: TRBD2; V: TRBV12-3/TRBV12-4; length: 15; CDR3: CASSLVGGPKNEQFF; DNA: TGTGCCAGCAGTTTAGTGGGAGGGCCAAAGAATGAGCAGTTCTTC
size: many; J: TRBJ2-1; D: TRBD2; V: TRBV10-3; length: 16; CDR3: CAISELAGRSYNEQFF; DNA: TGTGCCATCAGTGAACTAGCGGGGAGGTCCTACAATGAGCAGTTCTTC
size: few; J: TRBJ1-2; D: TRBD1; V: TRBV18; length: 13; CDR3: CASSPGTDDGYTF; DNA: TGTGCCAGCTCACCGGGGACAGATGATGGCTACACCTTC
size: many; J: TRBJ2-3; D: TRBD2; V: TRBV7-9; length: 17; CDR3: CASSFLWIAGLTDTQYF; DNA: TGTGCCAGCAGCTTTCTCTGGATAGCGGGGCTCACAGATACGCAGTATTTT
size: few; J: TRBJ2-1; D: -; V: TRBV15; length: 19; CDR3: CATSRIPPQERRSYNEQFF; DNA: TGTGCCACCAGCAGAATCCCCCCTCAGGAGCGCCGATCCTACAATGAGCAGTTCTTC
size: many; J: TRBJ2-1; D: TRBD2; V: TRBV27; length: 15; CDR3: CASSPKLAVYNEQFF; DNA: TGTGCCAGCAGTCCAAAACTAGCGGTATACAATGAGCAGTTCTTC
size: many; J: TRBJ2-1; D: -; V: TRBV4-1; length: 15; CDR3: CASSQDGGGYNEQFF; DNA: TGCGCCAGCAGCCAAGACGGGGGTGGCTACAATGAGCAGTTCTTC
size: many; J: TRBJ1-2; D: -; V: TRBV5-6; length: 14; CDR3: CASSRSRLHYGYTF; DNA: TGTGCCAGCAGCCGTTCCCGACTCCACTATGGCTACACCTTC
size: many; J: TRBJ2-7; D: -; V: TRBV5-1; length: 13; CDR3: CASSWSQAYEQYF; DNA: TGCGCCAGCAGCTGGTCCCAAGCCTACGAGCAGTACTTC
size: many; J: TRBJ2-7; D: -; V: TRBV27; length: 14; CDR3: CASSLWRDTHEQYF; DNA: TGTGCCAGCAGTTTATGGAGGGACACCCACGAGCAGTACTTC
size: many; J: TRBJ2-3; D: -; V: TRBV19; length: 15; CDR3: CASGPTVRSTDTQYF; DNA: TGTGCCAGTGGACCGACAGTCCGGAGCACAGATACGCAGTATTTT
size: few; J: TRBJ2-5; D: TRBD2; V: TRBV10-3; length: 15; CDR3: CAISSSGRAEETQYF; DNA: TGTGCCATCAGTTCGAGCGGGAGGGCCGAAGAGACCCAGTACTTC
size: many; J: TRBJ2-7; D: -; V: TRBV6-5; length: 14; CDR3: CASSSGGPTSEQYF; DNA: TGTGCCAGCAGTTCTGGCGGGCCGACGAGCGAGCAGTACTTC
size: many; J: TRBJ2-7; D: -; V: TRBV12-3/TRBV12-4; length: 15; CDR3: CASSLEAQRVYEQYF; DNA: TGTGCCAGCAGTTTAGAAGCCCAGAGGGTCTACGAGCAGTACTTC